Listed here are 15 T cell receptor beta chains from one sample, sequenced in a study of blood T cells in healthy people across ages. Through a sample-barcoded 5' primer and a J-beta primer mix, a second PCR was run for roughly 6 to 11 cycles. TCRdb ran MiXCR on the 5' RACE reads and lists one entry per CDR3 protein. The sample has roughly 1,700,000 distinct CDR3 sequences; approximately 28% are singletons. Sequencing was carried out using blood. The receptors derive from a young woman in good health.

Concerning this clonotype itself: One end of the junction is discordant with germline, which a read error may explain. The rearrangement links TRBV3-1 to TRBJ2-4; 9 bases agree with TRBD1. The DNA end is a closer match to TRBJ2-7, so the J assignment may be wrong. This CDR3 spans 16 amino acids. Germline CDR1 is LGHDT and CDR2 is YNNKEL (reference sequence). Written as DNA, the CDR3 is TGTGCCTGCAGCCAAGATATCGGGACAGGGTGCTACGAGCAGTACTTC. Encoded protein: CACSQDIGTGCYEQYF.

This sequence joins TRBV12-3 or TRBV12-4 and TRBJ2-5; 8 bases match TRBD1. Losses at the gene ends were 6 bases for V and 11 bases for J; bases not matched to a gene: 14. This CDR3 is built from 14 residues. The CDR3 is CASRYGQGTYVQYF. The CDR3 bases are TGTGCCAGCAGATACGGACAGGGAACCTACGTGCAGTACTTC.

This clonotype was seen only a few times. An end of the junction does not agree with germline; a read error may underlie this. This sequence joins TRBV24-1 and TRBJ2-5; unclear D gene. This CDR3 region has 13 residues. CDR1 and CDR2 (germline): KGHDR, SFDVKD. The CDR3 DNA reads as TGTGCCGCCAGTGATTTAAGAGGAAAGACCCAGTACTTC. Residues: CAASDLRGKTQYF.

The chain joins TRBV6-1 to TRBJ1-4; D is uncertain. This CDR3 has 13 amino acids. CDR1 and CDR2 from the germline V gene are MNHNS and SASEGT. V was cut by 2 bases and J by 7 bases, with 8 bases left in between. Here the CDR3 DNA reads TGTGCCAGCAGTGAAAACGGCCTTGAAAAACTGTTTTTT. Translated: CASSENGLEKLFF.

This chain uses TRBV5-5 with TRBJ1-3; TRBD1 might be the D (5 bases). CDR3 length: 16 residues. Trimming cost V 4 bases and J 2 bases, with 16 bases left between them. In germline, CDR1 is SGHKS, CDR2 YYEKEE (reference sequence). The CDR3 region is CASSPMGTGPGNTIYF. In DNA, the CDR3 is TGTGCCAGCAGCCCTATGGGGACTGGTCCTGGAAACACCATATATTTT.

The V gene is TRBV6-6, the J gene TRBJ2-7; 7 bases line up with TRBD2. The length of the CDR3 is 12 residues. After removal of 2 bases from V and 7 bases from J, the junction contained 2 bases not matched to a gene. Germline values: CDR1 MNHNY, CDR2 SVGAGI (reference sequence). In DNA form, the CDR3 reads TGTGCCAGCAGTTACGGGGGGGGAGAGCAGTACTTC. Its protein product is CASSYGGGEQYF.

This clonotype turned up a few times. The gene calls are TRBV20-1 and TRBJ2-7; 7 nucleotides match TRBD2. The DNA matches TRBJ2-5 better at its end, which makes the J call doubtful. The CDR3 is 12 residues long. CDR1 is DFQATT and CDR2 is SNEGSKA in the germline V gene (reference sequence). Here the CDR3 DNA reads TGCAGTGCTCTCAAACTAGCGGAGACCCAGTACTTC. Translating gives CSALKLAETQYF.

V gene TRBV9 combines with J gene TRBJ1-2; D is perhaps TRBD1 (6 bases). Trimming removed 0 bases from V and 6 bases from J, with 12 bases in between. CDR3 length: 14 residues. In germline, CDR1 is SGDLS, CDR2 YYNGEE. The CDR3 DNA reads as TGTGCCAGCAGCGTAGACAGGGAGGGAGATGGCTACACCTTC. As protein: CASSVDREGDGYTF.

As concerns this clonotype: A read error may be the cause here, since a much bigger clone is one base away. V and J are TRBV20-1 and TRBJ2-5; 8 bases agree with TRBD2. Per the germline V gene, CDR1 is DFQATT and CDR2 is SNEGSKA (reference sequence). This CDR3 contains 16 residues. CDR3 sequence reads: CGPRASGRGFQETQYF. As DNA, the CDR3 is TGCGGTCCTAGAGCCAGCGGGAGAGGCTTTCAAGAGACCCAGTACTTC.

In its sample, this clonotype was seen a few times. The CDR3 region has the DNA TGCGCCAGCAGCGTGGACAGCTGTAGCACAGATACGCAGTATTTT. It encodes CASSVDSCSTDTQYF. The chain is built from TRBV5-1 and TRBJ2-3; D possibly corresponds to TRBD1 (6 bases). Looked up from germline, CDR1 is SGHRS and CDR2 is YFSETQ. This CDR3 contains 15 residues. V lost 4 bases, J lost 0 bases, and 12 bases lay in between.

Worth noting for this clonotype: A much more abundant neighbour one base away suggests this may be a read error. This rearrangement joins TRBV29-1 to TRBJ2-1; unclear D gene. Germline V gives CDR1 SQVTM, CDR2 ANQGSEA. The CDR3 totals 13 residues. V was pared by 3 bases and J by 8 bases, with 14 bases between. This chain's CDR3 is CSVDDWSGYEQFF. CDR3 nucleotides: TGCAGCGTTGATGATTGGTCAGGCTATGAGCAGTTCTTC.

This chain uses TRBV11-2 with TRBJ2-6; the D gene is possibly TRBD2 (5 bases). V gave up 2 bases and J gave up 0 bases, with 23 bases separating them. CDR1 and CDR2 (germline): SGHAT, FQNNGV. The CDR3 has 21 amino acids. The CDR3: CASSLILMNPTDYSGANVLTF. DNA for the CDR3: TGTGCCAGCAGCTTAATCTTGATGAATCCGACTGACTACTCTGGGGCCAACGTCCTGACTTTC.

This clonotype showed up just a few times. The chain's CDR3 is CASSQGDRMVYEQYF. The CDR3 DNA reads TGCGCCAGCAGCCAGGGGGACAGGATGGTATACGAGCAGTACTTC. The rearrangement uses TRBV5-1 and TRBJ2-7, with 8 bases aligning to TRBD1. CDR3 length: 15 residues. With 4 bases clipped from V and 4 bases from J, the junction kept 10 bases outside the gene matches. The germline V gene has CDR1 SGHRS and CDR2 YFSETQ.

About this clonotype: This may be a read error, as it is one base from a much larger clone. The chain is built from TRBV10-3 and TRBJ2-1; no clear D gene. Trimming cost V 2 bases and J 11 bases, with 10 bases left between them. The CDR3 is made up of 12 amino acids. Germline V gene lookup returns CDR1 ENHRY and CDR2 SYGVKD. The CDR3 nucleotides are TGTGCCATCAGTGAGGGGAATTGGAAGCAGTTCTTC. It yields the protein CAISEGNWKQFF.

This clonotype has ten or more counts. The chain has TRBV12-3 or TRBV12-4 and TRBJ1-2; D is perhaps TRBD1 (6 bases). This CDR3 region has 16 residues. Trimming pared 1 base from V and 4 bases from J, leaving 16 bases between. The CDR3 loop is CASSLGGRGSGYGYTF. CDR3 nucleotides: TGTGCCAGCAGTTTAGGGGGTAGGGGGTCCGGCTATGGCTACACCTTC.